A selection of T cell receptor beta chains follows, all from one sample in a study of shared clonotypes between healthy human individuals. TCRdb's copy holds only in-frame clones and misses some; the assay was immunoSEQ multiplex PCR. This sample carries roughly 1,100,000 clones, about 75% of them seen once, and the ten largest clones take 1.4%. The sequencing input was memory CD4+ T cells sorted from blood. The source is a man aged 18 to 30 in good health. Each CDR3 is given with its conserved first and last residue. D genes are given only for firm matches. Size is omitted from some rows. Given values are once, few, many or a class for expanded clones.

D gene | clone size | J gene | V gene | CDR3 protein | CDR3 DNA
TRBD1 | once | TRBJ2-6 | TRBV27 | CASSLSGTGGTGANVLTF | TGTGCCAGCAGTTTATCCGGGACAGGGGGCACGGGGGCCAACGTCCTGACTTTC
TRBD2 | . | TRBJ2-5 | TRBV7-2 | CASSLGTSGGPETQYF | TGTGCCAGCAGCTTAGGGACTAGCGGGGGGCCGGAGACCCAGTACTTC
. | . | TRBJ2-7 | TRBV2 | CARGGHEQYF | TGTGCCAGAGGGGGTCACGAGCAGTACTTC
. | . | TRBJ1-5 | TRBV28 | CASSRGGGTGQPQHF | TGTGCCAGCAGTAGGGGCGGGGGAACGGGTCAGCCCCAGCATTTT
. | . | TRBJ1-1 | TRBV5-1 | CASSLAPQAQEAFF | TGCGCCAGCAGCTTGGCCCCTCAGGCCCAGGAAGCTTTCTTT
TRBD1 | . | TRBJ1-2 | TRBV7-2 | CASSLDRGLSRYTF | TGTGCCAGCAGCTTGGACAGGGGGCTCTCCCGCTACACCTTC
. | once | TRBJ2-5 | TRBV5-1 | CASMQGGAQETQYF | TGCGCCAGCATGCAAGGGGGAGCCCAAGAGACCCAGTACTTC
. | . | TRBJ1-4 | TRBV10-3 | CAIGSADEKLFF | TGTGCCATAGGATCGGCCGATGAAAAACTGTTTTTT
. | once | TRBJ1-3 | TRBV11-2 | CASSLEAGSNGNTIYF | TGTGCCAGCAGCTTAGAAGCTGGGTCTAATGGAAACACCATATATTTT
. | . | TRBJ2-3 | TRBV5-1 | CASSTQASTDTQYF | TGCGCCAGCAGCACCCAGGCATCCACAGATACGCAGTATTTT
. | . | TRBJ2-3 | TRBV2 | CASSFSMDTQYF | TGTGCCAGCAGTTTCTCCATGGATACGCAGTATTTT